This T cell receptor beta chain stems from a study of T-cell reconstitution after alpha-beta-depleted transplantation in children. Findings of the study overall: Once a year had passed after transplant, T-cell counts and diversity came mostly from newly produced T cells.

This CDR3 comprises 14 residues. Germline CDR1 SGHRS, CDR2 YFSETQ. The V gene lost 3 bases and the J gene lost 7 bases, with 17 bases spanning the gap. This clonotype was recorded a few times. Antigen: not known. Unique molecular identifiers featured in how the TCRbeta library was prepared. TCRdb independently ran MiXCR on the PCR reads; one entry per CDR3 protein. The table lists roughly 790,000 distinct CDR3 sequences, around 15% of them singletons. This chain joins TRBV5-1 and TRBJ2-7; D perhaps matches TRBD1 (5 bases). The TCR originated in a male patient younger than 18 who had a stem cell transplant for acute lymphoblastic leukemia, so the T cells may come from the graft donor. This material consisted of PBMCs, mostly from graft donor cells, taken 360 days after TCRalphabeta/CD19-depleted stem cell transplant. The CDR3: CASSWGREWGEQYF. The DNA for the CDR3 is TGCGCCAGCAGCTGGGGCAGGGAATGGGGTGAGCAGTACTTC.